These T cell receptor beta chains were read from a single sample in a study of blood T cell repertoires in COVID-19. Clones were sequenced by immunoSEQ multiplex PCR, and TCRdb holds only the in-frame ones, with some missing. The table shows about 40,000 clones, with roughly four fifths occurring only once. Sequences were obtained from peripheral blood. The receptors shown here come from a human donor with acute or convalescent COVID-19. The donor label of this sample is uncertain. Each CDR3 is given with its conserved first and last residue. Each record gives: V gene, D gene, clone size, J gene, CDR3 length, CDR3 protein, CDR3 DNA. D genes are given only for firm matches. Clone size is shown for a subset of rows, as once, few, many or a class of expanded clone.

TRBV19	TRBD1	NA	TRBJ1-1	16	CASSAGTVIMNTEAFF	TGTGCCAGTAGTGCCGGGACAGTGATTATGAACACTGAAGCTTTCTTT
TRBV7-3	TRBD2	NA	TRBJ2-3	15	CASSFYSGSLDTQYF	TGTGCCAGCAGCTTTTATAGCGGGAGTCTCGATACGCAGTATTTT
TRBV21-1	NA	NA	TRBJ1-2	14	CASSRPGQHYGYTF	TGTGCCAGCAGCAGACCGGGACAGCACTATGGCTACACCTTC
TRBV9	NA	once	TRBJ2-2	13	CASSEIDTGELFF	TGTGCCAGCAGCGAAATAGACACCGGGGAGCTGTTTTTT
TRBV13	TRBD2	NA	TRBJ2-2	17	CASSPSRTSGRNGELFF	TGTGCCAGCAGTCCGTCAAGGACTAGCGGGAGGAACGGGGAGCTGTTTTTT
TRBV5-5	NA	few	TRBJ1-2	14	CASSLTGSPYGYTF	TGTGCCAGCAGCTTGACCGGGTCACCATATGGCTACACCTTC
TRBV29-1	TRBD2	NA	TRBJ2-7	14	CSVADSGGGYEQYF	TGCAGCGTTGCCGATAGCGGGGGGGGCTACGAGCAGTACTTC
TRBV12-3/TRBV12-4	TRBD1	NA	TRBJ1-1	13	CASSRHRDRVTFF	TGTGCCAGCAGCCGCCACCGGGACAGGGTCACTTTCTTT
TRBV6-5	NA	NA	TRBJ2-7	12	CASRDSSYEQYF	TGTGCCAGCAGGGACAGTTCCTACGAGCAGTACTTC
TRBV6-6	NA	NA	TRBJ2-7	12	CASKTVSYEQYF	TGTGCCAGCAAGACAGTCTCCTACGAGCAGTACTTC
TRBV25-1	NA	NA	TRBJ1-5	14	CASSFGEGSQPQHF	TGTGCCAGCAGCTTCGGGGAGGGCAGTCAGCCCCAGCATTTT
TRBV11-1	NA	once	TRBJ1-2	14	CASSLVGGVGGYTF	TGTGCCAGCAGCTTAGTTGGCGGGGTCGGTGGCTACACCTTC
TRBV25-1	NA	NA	TRBJ2-7	13	CASSRQGLYEQYF	TGTGCCAGCAGTCGGCAGGGGCTCTACGAGCAGTACTTC
TRBV27	NA	NA	TRBJ1-1	15	CASSQTGTLPTEAFF	TGTGCCAGCAGCCAAACCGGGACTTTGCCGACTGAAGCTTTCTTT
TRBV18	NA	few	TRBJ2-5	14	CASSPDSKSGTQYF	TGTGCCAGCTCACCGGACTCAAAGTCAGGGACCCAGTACTTC
TRBV7-9	NA	NA	TRBJ2-3	13	CASSLGDRQLEYF	TGTGCCAGCAGCTTAGGAGACAGACAACTTGAGTATTTT
TRBV19	TRBD1	NA	TRBJ2-3	14	CASRTGGGTDTQYF	TGTGCCAGTAGGACAGGGGGCGGCACAGATACGCAGTATTTT
TRBV6-2/TRBV6-3	NA	few	TRBJ1-1	14	CASSSYRVRTEAFF	TGTGCCAGCAGTTCCTACAGGGTCCGCACTGAAGCTTTCTTT
TRBV27	NA	NA	TRBJ1-5	14	CASSRIGEDQPQHF	TGTGCCAGCAGCCGTATCGGAGAAGATCAGCCCCAGCATTTT
TRBV29-1	NA	NA	TRBJ1-5	15	CSVSGGVYSNQPQHF	TGCAGCGTTTCAGGAGGAGTCTATAGCAATCAGCCCCAGCATTTT
TRBV2	TRBD1	NA	TRBJ2-5	15	CASSGTGGARETQYF	TGTGCCAGCAGCGGGACAGGGGGCGCGAGGGAGACCCAGTACTTC
TRBV9	TRBD2	NA	TRBJ2-3	17	CASSVALDGGASDTQYF	TGTGCCAGCAGCGTAGCTCTAGACGGGGGGGCCTCAGATACGCAGTATTTT
TRBV5-4	TRBD2	NA	TRBJ2-3	16	CASSFTSGSRADTQYF	TGTGCCAGCAGCTTCACTAGCGGGAGTAGGGCAGATACGCAGTATTTT
TRBV2	TRBD1	NA	TRBJ2-1	15	CASRDRVSSYNEQFF	TGTGCCAGCAGAGACAGGGTTAGCTCCTACAATGAGCAGTTCTTC
TRBV5-1	TRBD2	NA	TRBJ2-7	17	CASSRASGSGGSYEQYF	TGCGCCAGCAGCCGTGCGTCGGGAAGCGGGGGTTCCTACGAGCAGTACTTC
TRBV7-3	TRBD1	few	TRBJ1-1	18	CASSFIPVRDRDYTEAFF	TGTGCCAGCAGCTTTATCCCAGTTCGGGACAGGGATTATACTGAAGCTTTCTTT
TRBV4-3	NA	NA	TRBJ1-4	14	CASSQEGGGEKLFF	TGCGCCAGCAGCCAAGAGGGGGGTGGCGAAAAACTGTTTTTT
TRBV12-3/TRBV12-4	NA	NA	TRBJ1-5	13	CASSLTNGRPQHF	TGTGCCAGCAGTTTAACAAATGGGCGGCCCCAGCATTTT
TRBV19	TRBD1	NA	TRBJ1-1	15	CASRRDRGSYTEAFF	TGTGCCAGTAGACGGGACAGGGGTTCTTACACTGAAGCTTTCTTT
TRBV3-1/TRBV3-2	NA	NA	TRBJ1-1	14	CASRRWTGDTEAFF	TGTGCCAGCAGAAGATGGACGGGGGACACTGAAGCTTTCTTT
TRBV5-4	TRBD1	NA	TRBJ2-5	15	CASSRGTGAGETQYF	TGTGCCAGCAGCCGCGGGACAGGGGCAGGAGAGACCCAGTACTTC
TRBV19	NA	once	TRBJ1-2	14	CASSIWGDNYGYTF	TGTGCCAGTAGTATCTGGGGGGATAACTATGGCTACACCTTC
TRBV7-2	TRBD1	NA	TRBJ1-2	18	CASSLASKDRGISYGYTF	TGTGCCAGCAGCTTAGCGTCGAAAGACAGGGGAATTTCCTATGGCTACACCTTC
TRBV10-3	TRBD2	once	TRBJ2-2	15	CAISGPSGNTGELFF	TGTGCCATCAGTGGACCTAGCGGGAACACCGGGGAGCTGTTTTTT
TRBV5-1	TRBD1	NA	TRBJ1-3	18	CASSLGAGRGFSGNTIYF	TGCGCCAGCAGCTTGGGAGCCGGCAGGGGGTTCTCTGGAAACACCATATATTTT
TRBV7-2	NA	NA	TRBJ2-3	13	CASSISIADTQYF	TGTGCCAGCAGCATATCTATAGCAGATACGCAGTATTTT
TRBV29-1	TRBD2	NA	TRBJ2-3	12	CSARGVTDTQYF	TGCAGCGCCCGGGGGGTGACAGATACGCAGTATTTT
TRBV7-9	NA	few	TRBJ1-1	13	CASSPGVFPEAFF	TGTGCCAGCAGCCCCGGGGTTTTCCCCGAAGCTTTCTTT
TRBV29-1	TRBD1	NA	TRBJ1-4	13	CSVFGQGGEKLFF	TGCAGCGTCTTCGGACAGGGTGGCGAAAAACTGTTTTTT
TRBV19	NA	NA	TRBJ2-7	14	CASSPERGTYEQYF	TGTGCCAGTAGCCCCGAAAGGGGCACCTACGAGCAGTACTTC